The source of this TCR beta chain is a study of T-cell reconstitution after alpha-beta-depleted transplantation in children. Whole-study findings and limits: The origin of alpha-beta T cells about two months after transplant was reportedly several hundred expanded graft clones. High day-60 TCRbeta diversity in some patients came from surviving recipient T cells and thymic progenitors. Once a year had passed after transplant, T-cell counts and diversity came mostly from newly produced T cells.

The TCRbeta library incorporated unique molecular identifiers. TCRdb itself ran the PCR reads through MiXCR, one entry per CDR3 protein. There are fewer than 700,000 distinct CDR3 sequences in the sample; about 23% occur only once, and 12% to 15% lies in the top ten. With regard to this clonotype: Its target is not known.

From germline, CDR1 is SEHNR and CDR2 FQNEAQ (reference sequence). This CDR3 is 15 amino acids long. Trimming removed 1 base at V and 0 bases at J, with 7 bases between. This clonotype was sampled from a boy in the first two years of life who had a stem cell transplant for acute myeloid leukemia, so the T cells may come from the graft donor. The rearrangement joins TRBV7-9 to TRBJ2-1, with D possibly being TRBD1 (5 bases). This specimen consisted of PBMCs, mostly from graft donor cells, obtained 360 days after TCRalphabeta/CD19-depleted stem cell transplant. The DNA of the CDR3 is TGTGCCAGCAGCTTAGTCACAGGCTCCTACAATGAGCAGTTCTTC. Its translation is CASSLVTGSYNEQFF.